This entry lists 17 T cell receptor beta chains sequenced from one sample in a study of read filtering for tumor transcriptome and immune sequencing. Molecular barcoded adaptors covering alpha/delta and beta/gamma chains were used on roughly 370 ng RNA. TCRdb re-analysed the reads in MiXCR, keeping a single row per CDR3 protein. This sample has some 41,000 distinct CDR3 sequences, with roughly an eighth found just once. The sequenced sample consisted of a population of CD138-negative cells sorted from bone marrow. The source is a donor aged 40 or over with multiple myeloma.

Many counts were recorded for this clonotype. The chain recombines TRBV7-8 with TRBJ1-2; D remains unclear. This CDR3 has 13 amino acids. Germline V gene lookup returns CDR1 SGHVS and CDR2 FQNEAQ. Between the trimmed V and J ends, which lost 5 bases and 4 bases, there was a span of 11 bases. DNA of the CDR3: TGTGCCAGCAGCCCCCGAGCGGTCTATGGCTACACCTTC. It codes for CASSPRAVYGYTF.

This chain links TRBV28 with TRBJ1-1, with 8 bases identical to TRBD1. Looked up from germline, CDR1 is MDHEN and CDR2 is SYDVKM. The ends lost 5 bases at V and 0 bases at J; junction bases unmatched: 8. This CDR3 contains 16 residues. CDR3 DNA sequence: TGTGCCAGCAGTGCTCCAGGGGGCGGGGTGAACACTGAAGCTTTCTTT. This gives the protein CASSAPGGGVNTEAFF.

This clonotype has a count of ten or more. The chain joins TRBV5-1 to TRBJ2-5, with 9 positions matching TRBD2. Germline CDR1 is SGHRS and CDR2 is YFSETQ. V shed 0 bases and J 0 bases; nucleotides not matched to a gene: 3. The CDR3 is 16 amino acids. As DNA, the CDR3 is TGCGCCAGCAGCTTGGGGGTAGCGGGGGACCAAGAGACCCAGTACTTC. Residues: CASSLGVAGDQETQYF.

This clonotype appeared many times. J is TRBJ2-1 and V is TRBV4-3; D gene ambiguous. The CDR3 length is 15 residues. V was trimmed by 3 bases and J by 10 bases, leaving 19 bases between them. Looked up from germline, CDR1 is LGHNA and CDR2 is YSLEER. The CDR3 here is CASSHLVRGAQEQFF. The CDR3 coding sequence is TGCGCCAGCAGCCACCTGGTAAGAGGCGCGCAGGAGCAGTTCTTC.

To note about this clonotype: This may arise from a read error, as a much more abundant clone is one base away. The CDR3 sequence is CASSPTGSFSYEKYF. The CDR3 bases are TGTGCCAGCAGTCCCACCGGGTCCTTCTCCTACGAGAAGTACTTC. The chain couples TRBV28 to TRBJ2-7; D gene ambiguous. The CDR3 is 15 residues long. Germline lookup yields CDR1 MDHEN and CDR2 SYDVKM.

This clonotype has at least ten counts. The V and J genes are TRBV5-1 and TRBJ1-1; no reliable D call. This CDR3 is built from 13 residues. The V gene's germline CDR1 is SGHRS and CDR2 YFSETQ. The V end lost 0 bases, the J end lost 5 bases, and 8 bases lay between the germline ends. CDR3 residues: CASSLEGGTEAFF. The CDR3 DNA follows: TGCGCCAGCAGCTTGGAGGGAGGGACTGAAGCTTTCTTT.

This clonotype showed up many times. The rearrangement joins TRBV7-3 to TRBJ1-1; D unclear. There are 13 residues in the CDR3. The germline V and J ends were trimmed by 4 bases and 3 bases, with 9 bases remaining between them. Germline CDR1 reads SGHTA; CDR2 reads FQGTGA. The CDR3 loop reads CASSSQRDTEAFF. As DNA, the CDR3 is TGTGCCAGCAGCTCCCAGAGGGACACTGAAGCTTTCTTT.

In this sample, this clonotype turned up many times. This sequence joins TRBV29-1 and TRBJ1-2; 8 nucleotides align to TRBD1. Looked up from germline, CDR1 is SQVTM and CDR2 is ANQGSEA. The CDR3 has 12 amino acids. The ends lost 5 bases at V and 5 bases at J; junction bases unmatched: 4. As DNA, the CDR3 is TGCAGCGTTCCAACAGGGGGTTATGGCTACACCTTC. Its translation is CSVPTGGYGYTF. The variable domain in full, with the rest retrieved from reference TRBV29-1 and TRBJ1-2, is SAVISQKPSRDICQRGTSLTIQCQVDSQVTMMFWYRQQPGQSLTLIATANQGSEATYESGFVIDKFPISRPNLTFSTLTVSNMSPEDSSIYLCSVPTGGYGYTFGSGTRLTVV.

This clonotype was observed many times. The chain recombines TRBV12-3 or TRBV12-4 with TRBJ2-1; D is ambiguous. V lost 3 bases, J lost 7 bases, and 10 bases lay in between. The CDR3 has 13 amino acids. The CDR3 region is CASSLRQKNEQFF. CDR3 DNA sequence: TGTGCCAGCAGTTTGCGGCAGAAGAATGAGCAGTTCTTC.

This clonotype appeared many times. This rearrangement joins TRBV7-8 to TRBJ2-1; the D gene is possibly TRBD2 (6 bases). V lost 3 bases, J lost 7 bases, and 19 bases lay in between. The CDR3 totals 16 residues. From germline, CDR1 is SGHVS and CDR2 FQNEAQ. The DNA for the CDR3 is TGTGCCAGCAGCTTGGTAAGCGGGTCGGTGGGGAATGAGCAGTTCTTC. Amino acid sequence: CASSLVSGSVGNEQFF.

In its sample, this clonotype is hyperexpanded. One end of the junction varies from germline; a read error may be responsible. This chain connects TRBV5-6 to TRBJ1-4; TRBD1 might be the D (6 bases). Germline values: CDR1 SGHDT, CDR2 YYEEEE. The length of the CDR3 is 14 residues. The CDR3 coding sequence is TGCGCCAGCAGCCCGGGGGCGAGGGATGAAAAACTGTTTTTT. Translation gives CASSPGARDEKLFF.

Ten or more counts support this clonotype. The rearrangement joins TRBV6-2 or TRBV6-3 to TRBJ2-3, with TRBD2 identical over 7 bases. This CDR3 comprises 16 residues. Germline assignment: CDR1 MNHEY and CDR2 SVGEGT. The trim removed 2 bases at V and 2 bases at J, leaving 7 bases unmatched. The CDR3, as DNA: TGTGCCAGCAGTTACGCCAAAAGCGGGACCACAGATACGCAGTATTTT. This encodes CASSYAKSGTTDTQYF.

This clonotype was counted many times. CDR3 residues: CASSLGPEADTQYF. CDR3 bases: TGCGCCAGCAGCTTGGGGCCCGAAGCAGATACGCAGTATTTT. This chain connects TRBV5-1 to TRBJ2-3; D is undetermined. The CDR3 runs to 14 residues. From germline, CDR1 is SGHRS and CDR2 YFSETQ. V dropped 0 bases and J dropped 4 bases, with 9 bases sitting between them.

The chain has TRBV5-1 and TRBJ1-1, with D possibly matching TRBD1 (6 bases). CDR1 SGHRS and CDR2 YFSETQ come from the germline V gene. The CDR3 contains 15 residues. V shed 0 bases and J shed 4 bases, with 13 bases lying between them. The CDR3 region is CASSLAPGVGTEAFF. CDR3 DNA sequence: TGCGCCAGCAGCTTGGCCCCAGGGGTGGGCACTGAAGCTTTCTTT. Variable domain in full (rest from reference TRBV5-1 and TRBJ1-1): KAGVTQTPRYLIKTRGQQVTLSCSPISGHRSVSWYQQTPGQGLQFLFEYFSETQRNKGNFPGRFSGRQFSNSRSEMNVSTLELGDSALYLCASSLAPGVGTEAFFGQGTRLTVV.

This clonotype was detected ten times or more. The DNA of the CDR3 is TGTGCCAGCAGCCACGGGGACAGCCCCTACAATGAGCAGTTCTTC. Its translation: CASSHGDSPYNEQFF. This rearrangement joins TRBV7-9 to TRBJ2-1, with 7 bases matching TRBD1. The CDR3 runs to 15 residues. Germline CDR1 and CDR2: SEHNR and FQNEAQ (reference sequence). J was trimmed by 2 bases and V by 5 bases; bases with no gene match: 6.

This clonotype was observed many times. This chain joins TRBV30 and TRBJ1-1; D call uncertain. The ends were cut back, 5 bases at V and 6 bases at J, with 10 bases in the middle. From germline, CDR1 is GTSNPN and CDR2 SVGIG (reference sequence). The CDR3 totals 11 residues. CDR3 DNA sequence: TGTGCCTGGGATGGTAACGCTGAAGCTTTCTTT. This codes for CAWDGNAEAFF.

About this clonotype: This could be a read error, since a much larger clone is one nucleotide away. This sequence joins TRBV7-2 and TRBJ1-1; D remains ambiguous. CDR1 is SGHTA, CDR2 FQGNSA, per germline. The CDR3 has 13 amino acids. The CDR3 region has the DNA TGTGCCAGCGGCTTGGAGGCGAACACTGAAGCTTTCTTT. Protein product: CASGLEANTEAFF.